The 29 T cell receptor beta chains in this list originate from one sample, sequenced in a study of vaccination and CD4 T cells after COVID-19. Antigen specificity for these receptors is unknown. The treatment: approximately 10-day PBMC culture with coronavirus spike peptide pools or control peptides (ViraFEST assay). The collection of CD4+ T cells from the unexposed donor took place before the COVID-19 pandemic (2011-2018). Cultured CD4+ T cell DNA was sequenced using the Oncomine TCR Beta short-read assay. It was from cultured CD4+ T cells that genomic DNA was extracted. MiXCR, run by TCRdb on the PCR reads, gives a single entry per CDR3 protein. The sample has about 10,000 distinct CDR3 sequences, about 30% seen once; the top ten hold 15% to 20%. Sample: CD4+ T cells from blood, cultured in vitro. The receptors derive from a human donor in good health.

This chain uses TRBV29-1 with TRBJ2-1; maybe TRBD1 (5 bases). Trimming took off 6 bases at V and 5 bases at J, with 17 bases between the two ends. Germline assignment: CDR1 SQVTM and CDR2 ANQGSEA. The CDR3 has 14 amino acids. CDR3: CSVPRGDYNNEQFF. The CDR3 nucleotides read TGCAGCGTCCCTAGGGGCGATTACAACAATGAGCAGTTCTTC.

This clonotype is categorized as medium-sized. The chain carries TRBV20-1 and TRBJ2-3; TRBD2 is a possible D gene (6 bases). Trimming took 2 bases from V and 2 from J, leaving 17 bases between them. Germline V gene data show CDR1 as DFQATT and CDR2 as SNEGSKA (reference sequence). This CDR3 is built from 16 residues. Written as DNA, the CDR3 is TGCAGTGCTAGACGGCAAGGACTACCAACCACAGATACGCAGTATTTT. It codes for CSARRQGLPTTDTQYF.

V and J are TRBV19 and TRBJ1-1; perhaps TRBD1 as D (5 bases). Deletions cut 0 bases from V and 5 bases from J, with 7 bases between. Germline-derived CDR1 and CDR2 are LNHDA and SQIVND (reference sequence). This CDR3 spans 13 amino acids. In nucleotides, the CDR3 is TGTGCCAGTAGTATAGAGGGGGATACTGAAGCTTTCTTT. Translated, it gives CASSIEGDTEAFF.

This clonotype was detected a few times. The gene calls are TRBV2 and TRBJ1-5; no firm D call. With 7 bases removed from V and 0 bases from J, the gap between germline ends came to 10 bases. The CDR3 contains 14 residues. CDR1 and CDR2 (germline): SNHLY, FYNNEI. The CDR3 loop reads CASMAAYSNQPQHF. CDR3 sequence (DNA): TGTGCCAGCATGGCGGCTTATAGCAATCAGCCCCAGCATTTT.

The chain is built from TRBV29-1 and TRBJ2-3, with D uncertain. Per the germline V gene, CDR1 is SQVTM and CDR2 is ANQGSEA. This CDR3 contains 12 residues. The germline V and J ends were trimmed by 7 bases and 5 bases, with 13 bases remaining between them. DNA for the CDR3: TGCAGCGCCAGGAGCGTGCTAGATACGCAGTATTTT. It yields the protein CSARSVLDTQYF.

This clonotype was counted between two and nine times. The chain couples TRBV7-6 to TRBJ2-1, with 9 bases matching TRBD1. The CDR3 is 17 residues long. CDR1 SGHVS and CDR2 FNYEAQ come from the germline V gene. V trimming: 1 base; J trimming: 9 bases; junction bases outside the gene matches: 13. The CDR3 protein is CASSLVLGQGSLREQFF. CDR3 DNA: TGTGCCAGCAGCTTAGTGTTAGGACAGGGGTCTTTACGTGAGCAGTTCTTC. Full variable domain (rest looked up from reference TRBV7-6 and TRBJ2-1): GAGVSQSPRYKVTKRGQDVALRCDPISGHVSLYWYRQALGQGPEFLTYFNYEAQQDKSGLPNDRFSAERPEGSISTLTIQRTEQRDSAMYRCASSLVLGQGSLREQFFGPGTRLTVL.

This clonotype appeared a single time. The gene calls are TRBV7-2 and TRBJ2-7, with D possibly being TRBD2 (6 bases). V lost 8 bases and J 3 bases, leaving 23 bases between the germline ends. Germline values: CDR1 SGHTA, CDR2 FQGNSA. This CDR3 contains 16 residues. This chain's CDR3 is CASGNAGGTHVYEQYF. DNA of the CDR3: TGTGCCAGCGGGAACGCCGGGGGAACTCACGTCTACGAGCAGTACTTC.

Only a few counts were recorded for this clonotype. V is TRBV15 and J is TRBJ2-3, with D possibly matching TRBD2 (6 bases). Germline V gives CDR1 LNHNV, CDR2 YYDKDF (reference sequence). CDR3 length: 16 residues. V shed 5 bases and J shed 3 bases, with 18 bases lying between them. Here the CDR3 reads CATSSPEGRETDTQYF. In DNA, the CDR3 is TGTGCCACCAGCTCCCCAGAGGGGCGGGAAACAGATACGCAGTATTTT.

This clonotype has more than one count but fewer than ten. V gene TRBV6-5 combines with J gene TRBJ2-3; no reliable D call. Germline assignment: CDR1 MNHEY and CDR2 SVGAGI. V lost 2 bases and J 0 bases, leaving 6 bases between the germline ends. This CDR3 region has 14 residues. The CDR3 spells CASSYDTSTDTQYF. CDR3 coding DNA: TGTGCCAGCAGTTACGACACAAGCACAGATACGCAGTATTTT.

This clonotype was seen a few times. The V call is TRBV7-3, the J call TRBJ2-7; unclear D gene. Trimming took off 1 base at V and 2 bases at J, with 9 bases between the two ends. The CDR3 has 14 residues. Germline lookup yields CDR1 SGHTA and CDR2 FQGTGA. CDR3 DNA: TGTGCCAGCAGCTTAATGCTAGGACCCTACGAGCAGTACTTC. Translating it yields CASSLMLGPYEQYF.

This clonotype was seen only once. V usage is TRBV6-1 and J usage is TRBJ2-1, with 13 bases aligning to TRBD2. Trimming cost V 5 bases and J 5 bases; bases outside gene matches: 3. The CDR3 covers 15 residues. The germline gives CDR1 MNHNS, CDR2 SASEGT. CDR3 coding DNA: TGTGCCAGCAGTAAACTAGCGGGAGGGGACAATGAGCAGTTCTTC. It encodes CASSKLAGGDNEQFF.

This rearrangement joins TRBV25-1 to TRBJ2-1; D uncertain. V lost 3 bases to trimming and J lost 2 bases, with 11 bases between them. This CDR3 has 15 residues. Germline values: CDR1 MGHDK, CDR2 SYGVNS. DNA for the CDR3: TGTGCCAGCAGTGACTCGGTAGTCCCCTACAATGAGCAGTTCTTC. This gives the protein CASSDSVVPYNEQFF. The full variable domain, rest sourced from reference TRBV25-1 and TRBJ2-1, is EADIYQTPRYLVIGTGKKITLECSQTMGHDKMYWYQQDPGMELHLIHYSYGVNSTEKGDLSSESTVSRIRTEHFPLTLESARPSHTSQYLCASSDSVVPYNEQFFGPGTRLTVL.

The CDR3 spells CAITDSYEQYF. The CDR3 DNA reads as TGTGCCATCACCGACAGTTACGAGCAGTACTTC. The chain combines TRBV10-3 with TRBJ2-7; a weak D match, TRBD1 (5 bases). The CDR3 contains 11 residues. Germline V gene sequence: CDR1 ENHRY, CDR2 SYGVKD. Trimming left V 7 bases short and J 4 bases short, with 8 bases between.

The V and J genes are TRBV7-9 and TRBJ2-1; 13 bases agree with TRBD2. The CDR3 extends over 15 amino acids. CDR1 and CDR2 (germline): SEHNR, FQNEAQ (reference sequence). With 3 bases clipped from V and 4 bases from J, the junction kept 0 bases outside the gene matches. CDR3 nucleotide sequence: TGTGCCAGCAGCTTGGGACTAGCGGGATACAATGAGCAGTTCTTC. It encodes CASSLGLAGYNEQFF.

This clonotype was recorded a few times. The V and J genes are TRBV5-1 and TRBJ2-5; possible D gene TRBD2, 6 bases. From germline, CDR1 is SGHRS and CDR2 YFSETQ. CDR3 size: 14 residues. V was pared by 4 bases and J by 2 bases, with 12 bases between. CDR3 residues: CASSTWTTQETQYF. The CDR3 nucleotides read TGCGCCAGCAGCACCTGGACTACTCAAGAGACCCAGTACTTC.

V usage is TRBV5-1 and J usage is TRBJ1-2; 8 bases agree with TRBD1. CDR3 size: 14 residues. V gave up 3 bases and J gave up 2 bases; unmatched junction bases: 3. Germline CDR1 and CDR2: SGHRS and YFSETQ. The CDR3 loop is CASSSDRVNYGYTF. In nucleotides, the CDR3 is TGCGCCAGCAGCTCGGACAGGGTAAACTATGGCTACACCTTC.

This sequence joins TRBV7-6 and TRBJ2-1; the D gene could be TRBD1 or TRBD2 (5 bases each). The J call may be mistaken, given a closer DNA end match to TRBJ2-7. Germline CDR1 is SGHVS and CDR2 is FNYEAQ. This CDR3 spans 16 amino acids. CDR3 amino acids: CASSLYGVEEGFEQYF. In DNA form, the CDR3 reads TGTGCCAGCAGCTTATATGGGGTCGAAGAGGGGTTCGAGCAGTACTTC.

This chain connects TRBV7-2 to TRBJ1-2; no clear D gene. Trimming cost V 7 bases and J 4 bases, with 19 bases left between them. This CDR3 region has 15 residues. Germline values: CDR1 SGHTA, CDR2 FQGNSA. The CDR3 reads CASTRPSGVSYGYTF. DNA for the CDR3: TGTGCCAGCACCCGTCCGTCTGGGGTTAGCTATGGCTACACCTTC.

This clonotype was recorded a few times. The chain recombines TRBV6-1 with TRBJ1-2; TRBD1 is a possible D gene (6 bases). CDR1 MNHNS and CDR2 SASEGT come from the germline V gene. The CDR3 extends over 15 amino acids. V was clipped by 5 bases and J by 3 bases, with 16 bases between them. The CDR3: CASSRTGPSDYGYTF. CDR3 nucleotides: TGTGCCAGCAGTCGTACAGGGCCCTCGGACTATGGCTACACCTTC.

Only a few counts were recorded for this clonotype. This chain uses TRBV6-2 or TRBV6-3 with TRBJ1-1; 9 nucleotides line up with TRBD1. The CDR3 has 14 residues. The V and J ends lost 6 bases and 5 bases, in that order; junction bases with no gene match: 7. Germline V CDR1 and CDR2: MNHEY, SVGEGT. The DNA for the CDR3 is TGTGCCAGCAGCGAACAGGGGGCGAGGACTGAAGCTTTCTTT. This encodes CASSEQGARTEAFF.

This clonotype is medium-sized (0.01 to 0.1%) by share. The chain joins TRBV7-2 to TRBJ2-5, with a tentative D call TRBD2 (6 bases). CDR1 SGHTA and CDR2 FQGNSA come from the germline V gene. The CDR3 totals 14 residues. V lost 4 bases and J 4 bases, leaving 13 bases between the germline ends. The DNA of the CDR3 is TGTGCCAGCAGCTCCTGGGGTAGCGGAGAGACCCAGTACTTC. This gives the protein CASSSWGSGETQYF.

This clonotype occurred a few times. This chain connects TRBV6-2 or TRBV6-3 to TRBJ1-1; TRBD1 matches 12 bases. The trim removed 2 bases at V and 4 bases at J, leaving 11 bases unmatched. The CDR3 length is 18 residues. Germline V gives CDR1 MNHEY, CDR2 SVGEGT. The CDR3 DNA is TGTGCCAGCAGTTACAGACCGGGACAGGGGGCGTATACCACTGAAGCTTTCTTT. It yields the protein CASSYRPGQGAYTTEAFF.

For the CDR3, the DNA is TGCAGCGCCCCCGGGGGGGTTCTCTTTGAGACCCAGTACTTC. Its translation: CSAPGGVLFETQYF. The chain is built from TRBV20-1 and TRBJ2-5; 8 positions match TRBD2. The germline V gene has CDR1 DFQATT and CDR2 SNEGSKA (reference sequence). The length of the CDR3 is 14 residues.

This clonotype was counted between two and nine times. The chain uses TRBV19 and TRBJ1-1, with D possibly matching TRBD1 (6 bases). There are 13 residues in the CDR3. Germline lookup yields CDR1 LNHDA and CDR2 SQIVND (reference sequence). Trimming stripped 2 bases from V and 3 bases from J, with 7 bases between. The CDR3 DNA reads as TGTGCCAGTAGTATAAAGGGGGACACTGAAGCTTTCTTT. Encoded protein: CASSIKGDTEAFF. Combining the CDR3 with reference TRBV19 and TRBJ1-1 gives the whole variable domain DGGITQSPKYLFRKEGQNVTLSCEQNLNHDAMYWYRQDPGQGLRLIYYSQIVNDFQKGDIAEGYSVSREKKESFPLTVTSAQKNPTAFYLCASSIKGDTEAFFGQGTRLTVV.

CDR3 residues: CSAAPGAKSNEQFF. In nucleotides, the CDR3 is TGCAGTGCAGCTCCGGGGGCAAAAAGTAATGAGCAGTTCTTC. The chain employs TRBV20-1 and TRBJ2-1, with D possibly called TRBD1 or TRBD2 (6 bases each). The CDR3 is 14 residues long. Trimming pared 6 bases from V and 7 bases from J, leaving 19 bases between. Germline CDR1 DFQATT, CDR2 SNEGSKA (reference sequence).

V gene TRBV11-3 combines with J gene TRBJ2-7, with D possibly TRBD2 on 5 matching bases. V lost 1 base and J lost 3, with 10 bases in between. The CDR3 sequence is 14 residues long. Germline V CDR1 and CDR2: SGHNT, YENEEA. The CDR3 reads CASSLGTGYYEQYF. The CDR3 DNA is TGTGCCAGCAGCTTAGGTACGGGATACTACGAGCAGTACTTC. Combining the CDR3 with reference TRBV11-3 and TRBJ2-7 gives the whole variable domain EAGVVQSPRYKIIEKKQPVAFWCNPISGHNTLYWYLQNLGQGPELLIRYENEEAVDDSQLPKDRFSAERLKGVDSTLKIQPAELGDSAVYLCASSLGTGYYEQYFGPGTRLTVT.

This CDR3 is CASSFPGGTGTEAFF. The CDR3 DNA sequence: TGTGCCAGCAGTTTCCCAGGGGGCACGGGCACTGAAGCTTTCTTT. This chain links TRBV28 with TRBJ1-1; 8 bases are a match to TRBD1. With 3 bases clipped from V and 4 bases from J, the junction kept 7 bases outside the gene matches. CDR1 MDHEN and CDR2 SYDVKM come from the germline V gene. The CDR3 spans 15 residues. The complete variable domain, with remaining parts taken from reference TRBV28 and TRBJ1-1, reads DVKVTQSSRYLVKRTGEKVFLECVQDMDHENMFWYRQDPGLGLRLIYFSYDVKMKEKGDIPEGYSVSREKKERFSLILESASTNQTSMYLCASSFPGGTGTEAFFGQGTRLTVV.

Written as DNA, the CDR3 is TGTGCCAGCAGCCATGGAGGCCTCGAAGCTTTCTTT. This gives the protein CASSHGGLEAFF. V gene TRBV7-2 combines with J gene TRBJ1-1, with unresolved D. The germline CDR1 and CDR2 sequences are SGHTA and FQGNSA. V lost 5 bases and J lost 8, with 12 bases in between. This CDR3 has 12 residues.

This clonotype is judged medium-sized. The CDR3 is CSARDLGTTSMNTEAFF. The CDR3 nucleotides read TGCAGTGCTAGAGATCTCGGGACGACCTCTATGAACACTGAAGCTTTCTTT. V is TRBV20-1 and J is TRBJ1-1; D may be TRBD1 (5 bases). Germline V lookup: CDR1 DFQATT, CDR2 SNEGSKA (reference sequence). The CDR3 extends over 17 amino acids. V was pared by 0 bases and J by 0 bases, with 17 bases between.